This T cell receptor (beta chain) appears in the sequencing data of a study of T cell responses to AZD1222 COVID-19 vaccine. Sequencing used immunoSEQ multiplex PCR; TCRdb keeps in-frame clones, though not all of them. This table holds around 140,000 clones, roughly 90% found once. Germline assignment: CDR1 SGDLS and CDR2 YYNGEE. The CDR3 has 15 amino acids. V was clipped by 3 bases and J by 5 bases, with 17 bases between them. The rearrangement links TRBV9 to TRBJ2-5; D ambiguous. The origin of this receptor is an adult in good health. Sequencing was performed on peripheral blood, taken on day 0 of AZD1222 vaccination. The CDR3 nucleotides read TGTGCCAGCAGCGAAGGACGGAAGGACGGGGAGACCCAGTACTTC. As protein: CASSEGRKDGETQYF.